These 3 T cell receptor beta chains were sequenced from one sample in a study of blood T cell repertoires in COVID-19. Sequencing was performed with immunoSEQ multiplex PCR; in TCRdb, only in-frame clones are kept and a portion is missing. The data hold 150,000 to 200,000 clones, with around 82% observed a single time. Sequencing was performed on peripheral blood. Receptor source: a woman at least 80 years old with acute or convalescent COVID-19.

The chain carries TRBV30 and TRBJ1-2; 11 nucleotides align to TRBD1. V gave up 3 bases and J gave up 4 bases; unmatched junction bases: 4. This CDR3 spans 14 amino acids. CDR1 GTSNPN and CDR2 SVGIG come from the germline V gene (reference sequence). DNA of the CDR3: TGTGCCTGGAGCGGACAGGGGGCGAGCTATGGCTACACCTTC. Encoded protein: CAWSGQGASYGYTF.

J is TRBJ2-3 and V is TRBV7-3, with a tentative D call TRBD2 (6 bases). Trimming took 3 bases from V and 5 from J, leaving 9 bases between them. Germline V gene sequence: CDR1 SGHTA, CDR2 FQGTGA. The CDR3 loop spans 13 amino acids. The CDR3 here is CASSFPEGDTQYF. The CDR3 DNA is TGTGCCAGCAGCTTCCCGGAGGGAGATACGCAGTATTTT.

V and J are TRBV5-1 and TRBJ2-2; 8 bases align to TRBD1. Germline CDR1 is SGHRS and CDR2 is YFSETQ. The CDR3 loop spans 18 amino acids. V was pared by 0 bases and J by 0 bases, with 7 bases of the junction left unmatched. In DNA form, the CDR3 reads TGCGCCAGCAGCTTGGCCAAAGGACAGGGAACGAACACCGGGGAGCTGTTTTTT. Protein sequence: CASSLAKGQGTNTGELFF.